Detailed here is one TCR beta chain. As yet, its antigen is unknown. This record comes from a study of T cell responses to AZD1222 COVID-19 vaccine. TCRdb keeps only in-frame clones here, not all; method: immunoSEQ multiplex PCR. This sample yields tens of thousands of clones, of which 89% are seen a single time; about 28% belongs to the top ten. The CDR3 has 12 amino acids. Germline loops: CDR1 LNHDA, CDR2 SQIVND (reference sequence). V gave up 9 bases and J gave up 5 bases; unmatched junction bases: 5. Findings and caveats of the study: There were mostly white British donors and more females than males, and clonal diversity was possibly underestimated.

The chain combines TRBV19 with TRBJ2-7; TRBD2 matches at 9 bases. This clonotype originated in an adult who received the AZD1222 COVID-19 vaccine. Sequenced here: peripheral blood, sampled 28 days after the second AZD1222 dose. The CDR3 sequence is CASGTSRNEQYF. For the CDR3, the DNA is TGTGCCAGCGGGACTAGCAGGAACGAGCAGTACTTC.